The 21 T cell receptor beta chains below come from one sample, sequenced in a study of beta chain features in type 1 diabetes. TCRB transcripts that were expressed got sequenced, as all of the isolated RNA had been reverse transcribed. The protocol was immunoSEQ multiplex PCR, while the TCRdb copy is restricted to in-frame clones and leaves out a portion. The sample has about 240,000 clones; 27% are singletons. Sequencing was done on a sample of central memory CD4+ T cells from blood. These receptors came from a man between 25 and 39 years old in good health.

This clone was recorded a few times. In DNA form, the CDR3 reads TGTGCCAGCAGTTACTCGACGGGCTTCCAAGAGACCCAGTACTTC. Translation: CASSYSTGFQETQYF. This rearrangement joins TRBV6-6 to TRBJ2-5; D call uncertain. The CDR3 spans 15 residues. CDR1 and CDR2 (germline): MNHNY, SVGAGI (reference sequence). Trimming pared 0 bases from V and 1 base from J, leaving 9 bases between.

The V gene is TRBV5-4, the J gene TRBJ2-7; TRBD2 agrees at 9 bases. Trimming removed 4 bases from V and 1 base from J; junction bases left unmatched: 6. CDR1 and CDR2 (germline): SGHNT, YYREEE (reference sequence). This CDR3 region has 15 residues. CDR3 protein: CASSLPTSGSYEQYF. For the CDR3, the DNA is TGTGCCAGCAGCCTGCCTACTAGCGGGTCCTACGAGCAGTACTTC.

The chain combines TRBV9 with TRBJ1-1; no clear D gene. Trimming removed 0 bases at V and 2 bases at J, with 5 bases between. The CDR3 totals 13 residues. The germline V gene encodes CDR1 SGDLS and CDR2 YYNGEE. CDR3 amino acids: CASSVGSNTEAFF. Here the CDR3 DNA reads TGTGCCAGCAGCGTAGGTAGTAACACTGAAGCTTTCTTT.

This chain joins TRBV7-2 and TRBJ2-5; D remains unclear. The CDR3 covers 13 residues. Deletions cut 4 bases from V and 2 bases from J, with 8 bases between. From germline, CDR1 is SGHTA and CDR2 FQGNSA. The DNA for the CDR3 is TGTGCCAGCAGCTACGCGCGGCAAGAGACCCAGTACTTC. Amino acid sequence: CASSYARQETQYF.

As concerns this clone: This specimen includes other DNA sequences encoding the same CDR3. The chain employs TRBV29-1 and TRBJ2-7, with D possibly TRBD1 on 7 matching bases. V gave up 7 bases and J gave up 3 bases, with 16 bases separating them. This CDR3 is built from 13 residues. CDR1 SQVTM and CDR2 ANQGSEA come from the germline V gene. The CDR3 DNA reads TGCAGCGCCCAGGGGCAGGGGGGCTACGAGCAGTACTTC. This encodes CSAQGQGGYEQYF.

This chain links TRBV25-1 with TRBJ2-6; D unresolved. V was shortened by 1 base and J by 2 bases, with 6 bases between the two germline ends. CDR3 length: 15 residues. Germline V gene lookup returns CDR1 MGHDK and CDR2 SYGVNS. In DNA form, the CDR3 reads TGTGCCAGCAGTGAATTTAAGACTGGGGCCAACGTCCTGACTTTC. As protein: CASSEFKTGANVLTF.

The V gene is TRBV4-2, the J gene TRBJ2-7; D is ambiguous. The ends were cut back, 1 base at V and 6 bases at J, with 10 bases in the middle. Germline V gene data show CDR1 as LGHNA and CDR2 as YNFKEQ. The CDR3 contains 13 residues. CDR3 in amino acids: CASSQGIDREQYF. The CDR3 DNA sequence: TGTGCCAGCAGCCAAGGAATCGACCGCGAGCAGTACTTC.

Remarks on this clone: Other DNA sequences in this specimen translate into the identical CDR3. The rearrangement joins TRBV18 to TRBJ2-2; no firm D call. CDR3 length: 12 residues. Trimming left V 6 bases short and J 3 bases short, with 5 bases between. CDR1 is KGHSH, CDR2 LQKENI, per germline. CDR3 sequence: CASSPDTGELFF. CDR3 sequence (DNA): TGTGCCAGCTCTCCAGACACCGGGGAGCTGTTTTTT. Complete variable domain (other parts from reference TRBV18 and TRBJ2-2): NAGVMQNPRHLVRRRGQEARLRCSPMKGHSHVYWYRQLPEEGLKFMVYLQKENIIDESGMPKERFSAEFPKEGPSILRIQQVVRGDSAAYFCASSPDTGELFFGEGSRLTVL.

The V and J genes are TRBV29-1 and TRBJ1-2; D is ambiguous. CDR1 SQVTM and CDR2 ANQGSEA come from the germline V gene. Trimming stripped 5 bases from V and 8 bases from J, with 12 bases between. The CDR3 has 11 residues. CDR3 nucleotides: TGCAGCGTTCTCGACGCCCGGGGCTACACCTTC. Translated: CSVLDARGYTF. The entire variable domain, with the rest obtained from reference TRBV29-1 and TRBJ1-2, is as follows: SAVISQKPSRDICQRGTSLTIQCQVDSQVTMMFWYRQQPGQSLTLIATANQGSEATYESGFVIDKFPISRPNLTFSTLTVSNMSPEDSSIYLCSVLDARGYTFGSGTRLTVV.

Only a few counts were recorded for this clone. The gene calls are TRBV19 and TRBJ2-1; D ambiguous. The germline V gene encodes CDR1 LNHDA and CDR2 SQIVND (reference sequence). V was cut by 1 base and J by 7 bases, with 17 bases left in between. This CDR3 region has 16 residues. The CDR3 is CASSIGAANSRNEQFF. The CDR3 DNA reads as TGTGCCAGTAGTATAGGGGCGGCAAACTCAAGAAATGAGCAGTTCTTC.

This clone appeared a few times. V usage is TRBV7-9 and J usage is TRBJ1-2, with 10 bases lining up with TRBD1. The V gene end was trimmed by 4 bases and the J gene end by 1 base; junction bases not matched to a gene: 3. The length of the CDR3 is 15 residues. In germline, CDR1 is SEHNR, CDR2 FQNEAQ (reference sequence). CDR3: CASSSGTGDNYGYTF. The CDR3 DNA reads TGTGCCAGCAGCTCCGGGACAGGGGATAACTATGGCTACACCTTC.

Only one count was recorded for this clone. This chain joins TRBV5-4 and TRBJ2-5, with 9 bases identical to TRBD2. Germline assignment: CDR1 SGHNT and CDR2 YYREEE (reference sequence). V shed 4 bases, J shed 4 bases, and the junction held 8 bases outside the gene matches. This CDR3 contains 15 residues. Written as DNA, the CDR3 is TGTGCCAGCAGCCCAAAGCTAGCGGGGTTAGAGACCCAGTACTTC. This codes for CASSPKLAGLETQYF.

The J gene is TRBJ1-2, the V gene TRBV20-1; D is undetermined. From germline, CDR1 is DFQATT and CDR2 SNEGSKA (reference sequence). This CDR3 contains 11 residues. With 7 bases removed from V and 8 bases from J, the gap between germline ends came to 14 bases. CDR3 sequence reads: CSVREVGGYTF. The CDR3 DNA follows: TGCAGTGTCCGGGAGGTGGGAGGCTACACCTTC.

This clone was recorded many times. The CDR3 coding sequence is TGTGCCAGCAGCTTAGGAGCTGGGGCCGAGCAGTACTTC. It specifies CASSLGAGAEQYF. The chain joins TRBV7-2 to TRBJ2-7; a possible D gene is TRBD1 (5 bases). The germline gives CDR1 SGHTA, CDR2 FQGNSA. V lost 1 base and J lost 6, with 10 bases in between. The CDR3 has 13 residues.

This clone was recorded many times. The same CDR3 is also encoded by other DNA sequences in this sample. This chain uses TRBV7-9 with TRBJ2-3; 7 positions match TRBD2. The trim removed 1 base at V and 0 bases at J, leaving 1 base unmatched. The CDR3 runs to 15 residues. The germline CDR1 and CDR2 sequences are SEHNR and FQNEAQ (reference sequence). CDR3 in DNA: TGTGCCAGCAGCTTAGAGCGGGGTAGCACAGATACGCAGTATTTT. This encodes CASSLERGSTDTQYF.

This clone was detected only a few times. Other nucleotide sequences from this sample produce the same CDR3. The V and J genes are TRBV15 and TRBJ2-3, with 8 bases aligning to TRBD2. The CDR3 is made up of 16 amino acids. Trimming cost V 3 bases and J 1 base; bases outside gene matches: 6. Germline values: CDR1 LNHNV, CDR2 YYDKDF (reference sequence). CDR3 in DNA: TGTGCCACCAGCAGTGAACCGGGACTAGGCACAGATACGCAGTATTTT. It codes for CATSSEPGLGTDTQYF.

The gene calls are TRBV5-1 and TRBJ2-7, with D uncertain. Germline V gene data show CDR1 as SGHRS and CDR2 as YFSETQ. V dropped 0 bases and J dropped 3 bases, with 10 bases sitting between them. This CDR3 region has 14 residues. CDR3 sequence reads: CASSLGADGYEQYF. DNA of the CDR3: TGCGCCAGCAGCTTGGGGGCAGATGGCTACGAGCAGTACTTC.

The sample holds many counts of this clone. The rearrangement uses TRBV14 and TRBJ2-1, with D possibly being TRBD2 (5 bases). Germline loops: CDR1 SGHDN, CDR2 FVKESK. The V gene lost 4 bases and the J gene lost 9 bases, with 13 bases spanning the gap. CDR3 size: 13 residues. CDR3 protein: CASSPTLEGEQFF. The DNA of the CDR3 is TGTGCCAGCAGCCCAACCCTAGAGGGTGAGCAGTTCTTC.

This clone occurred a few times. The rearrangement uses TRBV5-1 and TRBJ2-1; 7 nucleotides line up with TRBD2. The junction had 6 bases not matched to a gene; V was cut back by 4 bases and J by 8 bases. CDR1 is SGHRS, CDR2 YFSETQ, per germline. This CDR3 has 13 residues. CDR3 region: CASSMGRGDEQFF. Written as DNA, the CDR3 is TGCGCCAGCAGCATGGGGAGGGGCGATGAGCAGTTCTTC.

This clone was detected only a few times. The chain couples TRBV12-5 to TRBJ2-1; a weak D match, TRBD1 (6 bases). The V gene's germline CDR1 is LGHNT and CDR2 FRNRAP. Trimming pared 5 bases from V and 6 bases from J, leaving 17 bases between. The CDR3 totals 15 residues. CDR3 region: CASGGASGHLNEQFF. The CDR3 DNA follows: TGTGCTAGTGGTGGTGCCTCGGGACACCTCAATGAGCAGTTCTTC. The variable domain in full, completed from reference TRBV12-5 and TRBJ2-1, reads DARVTQTPRHKVTEMGQEVTMRCQPILGHNTVFWYRQTMMQGLELLAYFRNRAPLDDSGMPKDRFSAEMPDATLATLKIQPSEPRDSAVYFCASGGASGHLNEQFFGPGTRLTVL.

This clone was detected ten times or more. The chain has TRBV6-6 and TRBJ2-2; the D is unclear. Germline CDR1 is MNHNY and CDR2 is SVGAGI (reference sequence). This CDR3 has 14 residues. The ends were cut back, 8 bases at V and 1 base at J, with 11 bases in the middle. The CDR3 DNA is TGTGCCAGCTCCCCAATCCAGAACACCGGGGAGCTGTTTTTT. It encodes CASSPIQNTGELFF.